One sample yielded the 9 T cell receptor beta chains listed below, sequenced in a study of post-analysis software for immune sequencing data. Findings and caveats of the study: Four to six TRBV segments appeared more often in patients than in controls, and TRBV5-6, TRBV5-1 and TRBV20-1 were among these.

Included in the TCR beta cDNA libraries were unique molecular identifiers. One entry per CDR3 protein results from TCRdb running MiXCR on the PCR reads. The repertoire holds about 820,000 distinct CDR3 sequences, about 57% seen once, with under 6% in the top ten. These receptors are not linked to any known antigen. Sequences were obtained from blood. The receptors derive from a girl aged 10 to 17 with multiple sclerosis.

V usage is TRBV24-1 and J usage is TRBJ2-1; D is perhaps TRBD2 (5 bases). The V end was cut by 2 bases, the J end by 5 bases, with 9 bases between. This CDR3 contains 14 residues. Germline CDR1 and CDR2: KGHDR and SFDVKD. The CDR3 nucleotides read TGTGCCACCAGTGATTCCGGGAAGAACAATGAGCAGTTCTTC. Amino acid sequence: CATSDSGKNNEQFF.

V usage is TRBV7-9 and J usage is TRBJ2-7, with a tentative D call TRBD1 (6 bases). Trimming shortened V by 11 bases and J by 3 bases, and 17 bases separated the two germline ends. CDR3 length: 13 amino acids. The germline V gene encodes CDR1 SEHNR and CDR2 FQNEAQ (reference sequence). The CDR3 is CAGSLKDSYEQYF. CDR3 coding DNA: TGTGCCGGTAGCTTAAAGGACAGCTACGAGCAGTACTTC.

The chain has TRBV27 and TRBJ2-1, with 9 bases lining up with TRBD1. The germline V gene has CDR1 MNHEY and CDR2 SMNVEV (reference sequence). The V and J ends lost 5 bases and 2 bases, in that order; junction bases with no gene match: 4. This CDR3 region has 15 residues. The chain's CDR3 is CASSTGTGPYNEQFF. The DNA of the CDR3 is TGTGCCAGCAGTACTGGGACAGGGCCCTACAATGAGCAGTTCTTC.

This sequence joins TRBV29-1 and TRBJ2-7; D might be TRBD2 (5 bases). V lost 2 bases, J lost 2 bases, and 10 bases lay in between. The CDR3 loop spans 13 amino acids. Germline V lookup: CDR1 SQVTM, CDR2 ANQGSEA. The CDR3 DNA reads as TGCAGCGTTGAAAGCGGCCAGCCCTACGAGCAGTACTTC. The encoded protein is CSVESGQPYEQYF.

The CDR3 DNA reads TGTGCCAGCAGCCTGACAGGGCTGGTCTCTGGGGCCAACGTCCTGACTTTC. This translates into CASSLTGLVSGANVLTF. The chain is built from TRBV12-3 or TRBV12-4 and TRBJ2-6; TRBD1 matches 7 bases. The CDR3 consists of 17 residues. The ends lost 6 bases at V and 0 bases at J; junction bases unmatched: 8.

CDR3 nucleotide sequence: TGTGCCAGCAGCCAGCCGGGGGGCAGTAACTATGGCTACACCTTC. This encodes CASSQPGGSNYGYTF. J is TRBJ1-2 and V is TRBV14; the D gene is possibly TRBD1 (6 bases). Germline V gene lookup returns CDR1 SGHDN and CDR2 FVKESK. V was shortened by 3 bases and J by 1 base, with 12 bases between the two germline ends. The CDR3 is 15 residues long.

The rearrangement joins TRBV18 to TRBJ2-7; 9 bases agree with TRBD1. V was clipped by 3 bases and J by 5 bases; unmatched bases: 14. CDR3 size: 17 residues. Germline assignment: CDR1 KGHSH and CDR2 LQKENI. The CDR3 bases are TGTGCCAGCTCACCGATCGCCGGGACAGGGAACTCAAACGAGCAGTACTTC. This translates into CASSPIAGTGNSNEQYF. Full variable domain (remainder filled in from reference TRBV18 and TRBJ2-7): NAGVMQNPRHLVRRRGQEARLRCSPMKGHSHVYWYRQLPEEGLKFMVYLQKENIIDESGMPKERFSAEFPKEGPSILRIQQVVRGDSAAYFCASSPIAGTGNSNEQYFGPGTRLTVT.

This clonotype was counted ten times or more. The chain employs TRBV29-1 and TRBJ2-5; D not resolved. The V gene lost 7 bases and the J gene lost 1 base, with 10 bases spanning the gap. There are 12 residues in the CDR3. CDR1 is SQVTM, CDR2 ANQGSEA, per germline. The CDR3 loop is CSGSVSQETQYF. The CDR3 coding sequence is TGCAGCGGCTCTGTCTCCCAAGAGACCCAGTACTTC.

The rearrangement uses TRBV5-1 and TRBJ2-3; D unresolved. The CDR3 has 16 amino acids. CDR1 is SGHRS and CDR2 is YFSETQ in the germline V gene. V dropped 0 bases and J dropped 0 bases, with 11 bases sitting between them. As DNA, the CDR3 is TGCGCCAGCAGCTTGGGGGTCCTCACTAGCACAGATACGCAGTATTTT. It translates to CASSLGVLTSTDTQYF.